This is a list of T cell receptor beta chains from one sample in a study of blood T cell repertoires in COVID-19. The table came from immunoSEQ multiplex PCR; TCRdb's copy has only in-frame clones and leaves some out. The top ten hold around 2.1% of the sample, which has under 350,000 clones, 89% seen once. The sequencing sample was made of peripheral blood. The source is a man between 45 and 60 years old with acute or convalescent COVID-19. Each CDR3 is given with its conserved first and last residue. D genes are given only for firm matches. Rows give clone size only sometimes, using once, few, many, or a class for an expanded clone.

size	J	D	V	DNA	CDR3
-	TRBJ2-3	TRBD1	TRBV13	TGTGCCAGCAGCCCCCGGACAGGGGGCGGAGATACGCAGTATTTT	CASSPRTGGGDTQYF
-	TRBJ2-3	-	TRBV5-1	TGCGCCAGCAGCTTGGCGTCTAGCTTCACAGATACGCAGTATTTT	CASSLASSFTDTQYF
-	TRBJ1-2	-	TRBV29-1	TGCAGCGTGGGGGGGAGGGTATCTAACTATGGCTACACCTTC	CSVGGRVSNYGYTF
-	TRBJ2-5	TRBD1	TRBV29-1	TGCAGCGCGGTCCTTGGACAGGGGATACGGGAGACCCAGTACTTC	CSAVLGQGIRETQYF
-	TRBJ1-1	-	TRBV7-3	TGTGCCAGCAGCTTGATCAGGAACACTGAAGCTTTCTTT	CASSLIRNTEAFF
-	TRBJ1-1	TRBD1	TRBV11-2	TGTGCCAGCAGCGTCTACAGGGGGCGAGGCACTGAAGCTTTCTTT	CASSVYRGRGTEAFF
-	TRBJ2-3	-	TRBV2	TGTGCCAGTGGGGTTCCGGACAGCATTGGACAAGCAGATACGCAGTATTTT	CASGVPDSIGQADTQYF
-	TRBJ2-3	TRBD2	TRBV5-1	TGCGCCAGCAGCAGTAGACTAGCGGGGGAGGACACAGATACGCAGTATTTT	CASSSRLAGEDTDTQYF
-	TRBJ2-3	-	TRBV6-4	TGTGCCAGCAGTGACTCGGGGCCGGAAGATACGCAGTATTTT	CASSDSGPEDTQYF
-	TRBJ2-7	-	TRBV19	TGTGCCAGTAGTAGGACACAAAACTCCTACGAGCAGTACTTC	CASSRTQNSYEQYF
-	TRBJ2-2	TRBD1	TRBV5-1	TGCGCCAGCAGCCAACAGGGGTCCACCGGGGAGCTGTTTTTT	CASSQQGSTGELFF
-	TRBJ2-3	-	TRBV24-1	TGTGCCACCAGTGGGGGGCACACAGATACGCAGTATTTT	CATSGGHTDTQYF
-	TRBJ1-4	TRBD1	TRBV10-3	TGTGCCAGCGCCTCCGGGACAGAGAGTGAAAAACTGTTTTTT	CASASGTESEKLFF
-	TRBJ2-2	-	TRBV19	TGTGCCAGTCACTCCCGTTGGGGGGGGCCCGGGGAGCTGTTTTTT	CASHSRWGGPGELFF
-	TRBJ1-5	-	TRBV15	TGTGCCACCAGCAGAGCCACCAGGGATCAGCCCCAGCATTTT	CATSRATRDQPQHF
-	TRBJ1-5	TRBD1	TRBV6-6	TGTGCCAGCAGACGCGGACAGGGAGTGGATCAGCCCCAGCATTTT	CASRRGQGVDQPQHF
-	TRBJ1-2	TRBD1	TRBV30	TGTGCCTGGAGGGGACAGGGGACCTACGGCTATGGCTACACCTTC	CAWRGQGTYGYGYTF
-	TRBJ1-1	TRBD1	TRBV30	TGTGCCTGGAAACGACAGGGGTTCACTGAAGCTTTCTTT	CAWKRQGFTEAFF
-	TRBJ1-6	-	TRBV11-2	TGTGCCAGCAGCTTAGGGCCAGACTTTAATTCACCCCTCCACTTT	CASSLGPDFNSPLHF
-	TRBJ2-1	TRBD2	TRBV7-9	TGTGCCAGCAGTCCAGTGGCGGGGGGGCTCTACAATGAGCAGTTCTTC	CASSPVAGGLYNEQFF
-	TRBJ2-3	TRBD1	TRBV9	TGTGCCAGCAGCGTAGAACAGGGGGCATCGAATACGCAGTATTTT	CASSVEQGASNTQYF
-	TRBJ2-2	TRBD2	TRBV25-1	TGTGCCAGCAGTGAACCTAGCGGGGTTAACACCGGGGAGCTGTTTTTT	CASSEPSGVNTGELFF
once	TRBJ1-3	-	TRBV18	TGTGCCAGCTCACCACCCGGACACGGGTTAGGAAACACCATATATTTT	CASSPPGHGLGNTIYF
-	TRBJ2-1	-	TRBV27	TGTGCCAGCAGGCGGCGGGGCGGGGCCTACAATGAGCAGTTCTTC	CASRRRGGAYNEQFF
-	TRBJ2-1	-	TRBV7-3	TGTGCCAGCAGCCCATGGGGGGGGGCCCAGTTCTTC	CASSPWGGAQFF
-	TRBJ1-1	TRBD1	TRBV6-5	TGTGCCAGCAGATGGACCGGGACAGGGTACGCTTTCTTT	CASRWTGTGYAFF
-	TRBJ2-1	TRBD1	TRBV19	TGTGCCAGTAGGCGGGACAGGGTTCAGGGTGAGCAGTTCTTC	CASRRDRVQGEQFF
-	TRBJ2-1	TRBD2	TRBV29-1	TGCAGCGCGTCGACTAGCGGAAACTACAATGAGCAGTTCTTC	CSASTSGNYNEQFF
-	TRBJ1-3	-	TRBV6-5	TGTGCCAGCAGTTCAGGGGCAGTTGCGAACACCATATATTTT	CASSSGAVANTIYF
-	TRBJ2-5	TRBD1	TRBV7-3	TGTGCCAGCAGCACCGGGACAGGGGCGGAGACCCAGTACTTC	CASSTGTGAETQYF
-	TRBJ2-3	-	TRBV30	TGTGCCTGGAGTCCTGATACGCAGTATTTT	CAWSPDTQYF
-	TRBJ2-7	-	TRBV7-3	TGTGCCAGCAGCTTACAAGGGGTTGGGGAGCAGTACTTC	CASSLQGVGEQYF
-	TRBJ1-6	-	TRBV30	TGTGCCTGGACCCTAAACGGTTCACCCCTCCACTTT	CAWTLNGSPLHF
-	TRBJ2-1	-	TRBV4-1	TGCGCCAGCAGCCAAGCGGGGAGCTCCTACAATGAGCAGTTCTTC	CASSQAGSSYNEQFF
-	TRBJ1-4	TRBD1	TRBV9	TGTGCCAGCAGCGTCGGACAGGGCACTAATGAAAAACTGTTTTTT	CASSVGQGTNEKLFF
-	TRBJ2-1	-	TRBV5-1	TGCGCCAGCAGCCCTGGGCGGGGTGGCGATGAGCAGTTCTTC	CASSPGRGGDEQFF
-	TRBJ1-3	-	TRBV9	TGTGCCAGCAGCCCGGACTCCACCATATATTTT	CASSPDSTIYF
-	TRBJ1-2	-	TRBV27	TGTGCCAGCAGGGGGGTGACAGGAAACTATGGCTACACCTTC	CASRGVTGNYGYTF
-	TRBJ1-5	-	TRBV5-6	TGTGCCAGCAGCTTAGGGGCCAACAATCAGCCCCAGCATTTT	CASSLGANNQPQHF
-	TRBJ1-2	-	TRBV30	TGTGCCTGGAGCAAAGACAGGTTGGGCTATGGCTACACCTTC	CAWSKDRLGYGYTF
-	TRBJ2-3	-	TRBV2	TGTGCCAGCAGAGAGCGGCCTCAGCGGGCAGATACGCAGTATTTT	CASRERPQRADTQYF
-	TRBJ1-1	-	TRBV9	TGTGCCAGCAGCGTAGCTACGGATGGCTTAACGGAGACTTTCTTT	CASSVATDGLTETFF
once	TRBJ1-2	-	TRBV9	TGTGCCAGCAGCCCTACGTCGGGACTGGGTGGCTACACCTTC	CASSPTSGLGGYTF
-	TRBJ1-2	-	TRBV6-5	TGTGCCAGCAGTTACTCGAATCGGCAGGCCAGTACCTTC	CASSYSNRQASTF
-	TRBJ2-7	TRBD2	TRBV5-1	TGCGCCAGCAGCTTGCAACTAGCGGGGGGTGCCTACGAGCAGTACTTC	CASSLQLAGGAYEQYF
-	TRBJ2-2	-	TRBV7-9	TGTGCCAGCAGCTGGGGCGAGCCCGGGGAGCTGTTTTTT	CASSWGEPGELFF
-	TRBJ2-2	TRBD1	TRBV5-1	TGCGCCAGCAGCTTGGCGCAGGGGGAAAACACCGGGGAGCTGTTTTTT	CASSLAQGENTGELFF
once	TRBJ2-1	TRBD2	TRBV5-5	TGTGCCAGCAGCCCGGGGGGTGGGTACTACAATGAGCAGTTCTTC	CASSPGGGYYNEQFF
-	TRBJ1-1	TRBD1	TRBV9	TGTGCCAGCAGCCCCACGACAGGGGGGTACACTGAAGCTTTCTTT	CASSPTTGGYTEAFF
-	TRBJ2-1	-	TRBV21-1	TGTGCCAGCACGGCCAGCCCGAGGAGCGGACGAGTCGACAATGAGCAGTTCTTC	CASTASPRSGRVDNEQFF
-	TRBJ1-2	-	TRBV12-3/TRBV12-4	TGTGCCAGCAGCCCCGGGGACTTCTGGGGCTACACCTTC	CASSPGDFWGYTF
-	TRBJ1-5	-	TRBV12-3/TRBV12-4	TGTGCCAGCAGCACACAGAATCAGCCCCAGCATTTT	CASSTQNQPQHF
once	TRBJ2-2	-	TRBV6-5	TGTGCCAACCACCCCTTGACAGCGACGCCTGGGGAGCTGTTTTTT	CANHPLTATPGELFF
-	TRBJ1-3	-	TRBV2	TGTCGCAGCAGGGCGGGTTCTGGAAACACCATATATTTT	CRSRAGSGNTIYF
-	TRBJ1-1	-	TRBV30	TGTGCCTGGAAAAGGCCCCGGAGTAACCTAAACACTGAAGCTTTCTTT	CAWKRPRSNLNTEAFF
-	TRBJ2-7	TRBD1	TRBV5-1	TGCGCCAGCAGCTTGGGAAAGCACCGGGACAGGGTCAGGTCCACCTTAACCTACGAGCAGTACTTC	CASSLGKHRDRVRSTLTYEQYF
-	TRBJ2-5	-	TRBV21-1	TGTGCGGACAGTAGAGAGACCCAGTACTTC	CADSRETQYF
-	TRBJ2-3	TRBD2	TRBV5-1	TGCGCCAGCAGCTTGGGACTAGCGGGCCAGACGACAGATACGCAGTATTTT	CASSLGLAGQTTDTQYF